What follows are 22 T cell receptor beta chains derived from one specimen sequenced in a study of neurological immune-mediated disorders. TCRdb reprocessed the 5' RACE reads via MiXCR and lists one record per CDR3 protein. The profile covers approximately 48,000 distinct CDR3 sequences, with 16% appearing a single time and roughly 4.4% taken by the ten largest. Sequencing input: PBMCs. These receptors were collected from a man aged 60 to 75 in good health.

At least ten counts were recorded for this clonotype. This chain joins TRBV7-9 and TRBJ1-5, with 9 positions matching TRBD1. Germline trimming cut 4 bases from V and 9 bases from J; bases unmatched to any gene: 7. This CDR3 has 14 amino acids. CDR1 is SEHNR, CDR2 FQNEAQ, per germline (reference sequence). The CDR3 nucleotides read TGTGCCAGCAGCTCGGTTGGGGACAGGGTGCCCCAGCATTTT. Its protein is CASSSVGDRVPQHF.

The chain links TRBV5-1 to TRBJ2-5; D not resolved. This CDR3 contains 14 residues. Germline V lookup: CDR1 SGHRS, CDR2 YFSETQ. V shed 4 bases and J shed 4 bases, with 14 bases lying between them. The CDR3 region has the DNA TGCGCCAGCAGCGCCGAAGGGCAGAGAGAGACCCAGTACTTC. Translation gives CASSAEGQRETQYF.

This clonotype was counted at least ten times. V usage is TRBV2 and J usage is TRBJ2-2, with a tentative D call TRBD2 (5 bases). CDR3 length: 16 amino acids. Per the germline V gene, CDR1 is SNHLY and CDR2 is FYNNEI. Trimming shortened V by 10 bases and J by 4 bases, and 22 bases separated the two germline ends. The CDR3 DNA sequence: TGTGCCACTAGCAGCACTCTGTTTTGGGTCACCGGGGAGCTGTTTTTT. Amino acids: CATSSTLFWVTGELFF.

This clonotype was found many times. This chain links TRBV9 with TRBJ2-7; D possibly corresponds to TRBD1 (6 bases). Trimming stripped 0 bases from V and 2 bases from J, with 18 bases between. The length of the CDR3 is 17 residues. The V gene's germline CDR1 is SGDLS and CDR2 YYNGEE. The CDR3 reads CASSVEGRTDSPYEQYF. The CDR3 DNA is TGTGCCAGCAGCGTAGAAGGGCGGACAGACTCGCCCTACGAGCAGTACTTC.

The chain combines TRBV7-2 with TRBJ2-7; 8 bases map to TRBD1. J was trimmed by 6 bases and V by 5 bases; bases with no gene match: 12. The V gene's germline CDR1 is SGHTA and CDR2 FQGNSA. The CDR3 extends over 15 amino acids. CDR3 sequence reads: CASSPDRARGLEQYF. The CDR3 DNA reads as TGTGCCAGCAGCCCGGACAGGGCAAGGGGGCTCGAGCAGTACTTC.

This clonotype occurred many times. The CDR3 region has the DNA TGCGCCAGCAGCTTGTCTATAACGGGGGAGAGTGAGCAGTTCTTC. Translated, it gives CASSLSITGESEQFF. The gene calls are TRBV5-1 and TRBJ2-1, with D possibly TRBD2 on 6 matching bases. The CDR3 extends over 15 amino acids. Germline values: CDR1 SGHRS, CDR2 YFSETQ. Trimming left V 1 base short and J 9 bases short, with 17 bases between.

This clonotype was detected ten times or more. The chain employs TRBV20-1 and TRBJ2-1; possible D gene TRBD2, 6 bases. The germline V gene encodes CDR1 DFQATT and CDR2 SNEGSKA (reference sequence). Trimming took 5 bases from V and 7 from J, leaving 12 bases between them. The CDR3 sequence is 12 residues long. The DNA of the CDR3 is TGCAGTGCTGGGTCCCGGGGGAATGAGCAGTTCTTC. The encoded protein is CSAGSRGNEQFF.

Comment on this clonotype: Sequence at one end of the junction differs from germline and may be a read error. The chain is built from TRBV20-1 and TRBJ1-2, with a tentative D call TRBD1 (6 bases). Germline-derived CDR1 and CDR2 are DFQATT and SNEGSKA (reference sequence). The CDR3 is 17 amino acids. CDR3 DNA sequence: TGCAGTGCTATTAACTATACCCACAGGGTTACAAACTATGTCTACACCTTC. Translating it yields CSAINYTHRVTNYVYTF.

This clonotype was observed at least ten times. The genes are TRBV7-9 and TRBJ1-1, with no clear D. V was pared by 6 bases and J by 8 bases, with 16 bases between. The CDR3 sequence is 13 residues long. Germline CDR1 reads SEHNR; CDR2 reads FQNEAQ (reference sequence). The CDR3 bases are TGTGCCAGCAGGCGTCCTGTGGTGGAAGAAGCTTTCTTT. The encoded protein is CASRRPVVEEAFF.

CDR3 amino acids: CASSAPGLNNEQFF. Written as DNA, the CDR3 is TGTGCCAGCAGCGCGCCGGGACTCAACAATGAGCAGTTCTTC. The chain links TRBV11-3 to TRBJ2-1, with D perhaps TRBD2 (6 bases). This CDR3 has 14 residues. V lost 5 bases and J 5 bases, leaving 13 bases between the germline ends. From germline, CDR1 is SGHNT and CDR2 YENEEA.

Ten or more counts support this clonotype. The chain has TRBV7-2 and TRBJ2-5, with 7 nucleotides matching TRBD2. Germline V gene lookup returns CDR1 SGHTA and CDR2 FQGNSA. The CDR3 spans 16 residues. V gave up 5 bases and J gave up 4 bases; unmatched junction bases: 13. This chain's CDR3 is CASSRLGGGGGETQYF. In nucleotides, the CDR3 is TGTGCCAGCAGCCGTCTTGGCGGAGGCGGGGGAGAGACCCAGTACTTC.

In this sample, this clonotype turned up many times. The J gene is TRBJ2-1, the V gene TRBV28; 10 bases agree with TRBD1. The J segment lost 6 bases and the V segment lost 5 bases, leaving 10 bases of the junction unmatched. This CDR3 region has 16 residues. Germline-derived CDR1 and CDR2 are MDHEN and SYDVKM. The CDR3 here is CASSPRGQGWVNEQFF. CDR3 DNA: TGTGCCAGCAGTCCCCGGGGACAGGGGTGGGTCAATGAGCAGTTCTTC.

Many counts were recorded for this clonotype. This chain joins TRBV7-6 and TRBJ1-5, with D perhaps TRBD1 (6 bases). The germline V gene encodes CDR1 SGHVS and CDR2 FNYEAQ. Trimming pared 5 bases from V and 4 bases from J, leaving 9 bases between. CDR3 length equals 13 residues. In DNA form, the CDR3 reads TGTGCCAGCAGCCAGGGGCCGAATCAGCCCCAGCATTTT. Encoded protein: CASSQGPNQPQHF.

This clonotype was seen at least ten times. J is TRBJ2-5 and V is TRBV7-2, with D perhaps TRBD1 (5 bases). The germline gives CDR1 SGHTA, CDR2 FQGNSA. The CDR3 has 13 amino acids. V was trimmed by 4 bases and J by 5 bases, leaving 11 bases between them. This CDR3 reads CASSSARGETQYF. Here the CDR3 DNA reads TGTGCCAGCAGCTCGGCTAGGGGTGAGACCCAGTACTTC.

The J gene is TRBJ2-2, the V gene TRBV20-1; maybe TRBD1 (6 bases). Germline-derived CDR1 and CDR2 are DFQATT and SNEGSKA (reference sequence). V was shortened by 2 bases and J by 3 bases, with 10 bases between the two germline ends. The CDR3 runs 14 residues. CDR3 nucleotides: TGCAGTGCTAGACGGGACACCTACACCGGGGAGCTGTTTTTT. This gives the protein CSARRDTYTGELFF.

This clonotype occurred many times. The CDR3 DNA follows: TGTGCCAGCAGCTTAGCATTCGGGGGGCGAAGAAATGAGCAGTTCTTC. It specifies CASSLAFGGRRNEQFF. The chain uses TRBV7-6 and TRBJ2-1, with TRBD2 as a possible D gene (7 bases). The CDR3 sequence is 16 residues long. Trimming removed 0 bases from V and 7 bases from J, with 16 bases in between. Germline CDR1 is SGHVS and CDR2 is FNYEAQ.

This clonotype was counted at least ten times. The V and J genes are TRBV5-6 and TRBJ2-3, with D possibly matching TRBD1 (5 bases). The V end lost 0 bases, the J end lost 1 base, and 18 bases lay between the germline ends. Germline V lookup: CDR1 SGHDT, CDR2 YYEEEE. The CDR3 runs 18 residues. CDR3 DNA: TGTGCCAGCAGCTTGGCTGTAATAGGGGTTTGGGGCACAGATACGCAGTATTTT. Translated: CASSLAVIGVWGTDTQYF.

The CDR3, as DNA: TGCGCCAGCAGCCAAAATTGGGGGACTCCTAAAGCTTTCTTT. This translates into CASSQNWGTPKAFF. The gene calls are TRBV4-1 and TRBJ1-1; D possibly corresponds to TRBD1 (5 bases). This CDR3 has 14 residues. Trimming pared 2 bases from V and 9 bases from J, leaving 16 bases between. Per germline, CDR1 MGHRA and CDR2 YSYEKL.

This clonotype was counted many times. The DNA of the CDR3 is TGCAGTGCTAGCTCCGGGACATACAATGAGCAGTTCTTC. Translated, it gives CSASSGTYNEQFF. The V gene is TRBV20-1, the J gene TRBJ2-1; tentative D call: TRBD1 (6 bases). This CDR3 comprises 13 residues. Trimming took 3 bases from V and 4 from J, leaving 10 bases between them. Germline assignment: CDR1 DFQATT and CDR2 SNEGSKA (reference sequence).

This clonotype showed up many times. The chain couples TRBV20-1 to TRBJ2-7, with 9 bases aligning to TRBD1. Losses at the gene ends were 5 bases for V and 5 bases for J; bases not matched to a gene: 10. Germline CDR1 reads DFQATT; CDR2 reads SNEGSKA (reference sequence). The CDR3 length is 14 residues. As DNA, the CDR3 is TGCAGTGCTTTATCCGGGACAGGGCGGAACGAGCAGTACTTC. Residues: CSALSGTGRNEQYF.

This clonotype came up many times. The rearrangement links TRBV11-3 to TRBJ2-1; D might be TRBD2 (6 bases). CDR1 and CDR2 from the germline V gene are SGHNT and YENEEA. The CDR3 loop spans 15 amino acids. Trimming pared 1 base from V and 5 bases from J, leaving 12 bases between. The chain's CDR3 is CASSLGSWGDNEQFF. The CDR3 DNA reads as TGTGCCAGCAGCTTAGGCAGTTGGGGGGACAATGAGCAGTTCTTC.

This clonotype was recorded once. The V gene is TRBV7-2, the J gene TRBJ2-5, with TRBD1 identical over 9 bases. The CDR3 runs 15 residues. From germline, CDR1 is SGHTA and CDR2 FQGNSA. Germline trimming cut 9 bases from V and 7 bases from J; bases unmatched to any gene: 15. CDR3 amino acids: CARVSGTGCALTQYF. The DNA for the CDR3 is TGTGCCAGAGTCTCCGGGACAGGGTGCGCGTTGACCCAGTACTTC. The whole variable domain, filled in from reference TRBV7-2 and TRBJ2-5, reads GAGVSQSPSNKVTEKGKDVELRCDPISGHTALYWYRQSLGQGLEFLIYFQGNSAPDKSGLPSDRFSAERTGGSVSTLTIQRTQQEDSAVYLCARVSGTGCALTQYFGPGTRLLVL.